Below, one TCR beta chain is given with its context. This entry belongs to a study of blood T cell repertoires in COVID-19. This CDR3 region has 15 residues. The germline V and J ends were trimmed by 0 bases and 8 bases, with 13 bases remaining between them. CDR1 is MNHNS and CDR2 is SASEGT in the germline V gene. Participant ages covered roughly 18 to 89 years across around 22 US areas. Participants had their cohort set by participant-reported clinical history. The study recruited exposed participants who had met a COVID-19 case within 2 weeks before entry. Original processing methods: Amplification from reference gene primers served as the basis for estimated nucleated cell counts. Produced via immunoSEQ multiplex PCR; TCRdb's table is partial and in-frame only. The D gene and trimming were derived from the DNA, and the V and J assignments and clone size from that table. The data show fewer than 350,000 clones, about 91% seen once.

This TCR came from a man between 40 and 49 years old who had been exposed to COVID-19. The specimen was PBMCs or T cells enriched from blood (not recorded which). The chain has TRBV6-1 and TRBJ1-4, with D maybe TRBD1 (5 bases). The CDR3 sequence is CASSEASGGGEKLFF. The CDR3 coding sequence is TGTGCCAGCAGTGAAGCAAGCGGGGGTGGGGAAAAACTGTTTTTT.